Listed below are T cell receptor beta chains from one sample, sequenced in a study of human T cells and chemical hapten exposure. Via MiXCR, TCRdb re-called the RACE reads, giving one row per CDR3 protein. The data show about 82,000 distinct CDR3 sequences, 10% to 15% seen once. The sequences come from whole blood, collected in connection with sensitization to the hapten diphenylcyclopropenone (DPC). These receptors were obtained from a woman aged 50 to 65 with alopecia areata. Some clones in this sample may be carry-over from other donors' samples. Both conserved end residues are part of each CDR3. Fields, in order: V gene, clone size, J gene, D gene, CDR3 protein, CDR3 DNA. The D gene is left open where the match is weak. Clone sizes are given selectively: once, few, many, or a class where the clone is expanded.

v_gene: TRBV7-9; abundance: many; j_gene: TRBJ1-6; d_gene: .; CDR3aa: CASSPGLGTPLHF; CDR3nt: TGTGCCAGCAGCCCCGGACTCGGCACCCCCCTCCACTTT
v_gene: TRBV7-9; abundance: .; j_gene: TRBJ1-2; d_gene: TRBD1; CDR3aa: CASSQGGSGYGYTF; CDR3nt: TGTGCCAGCAGCCAGGGGGGAAGCGGCTATGGCTACACCTTC
v_gene: TRBV11-3; abundance: .; j_gene: TRBJ2-7; d_gene: TRBD1; CDR3aa: CASSFGQGLGQEQYF; CDR3nt: TGTGCCAGCAGCTTCGGACAGGGATTGGGTCAAGAGCAGTACTTC
v_gene: TRBV1; abundance: few; j_gene: TRBJ2-7; d_gene: .; CDR3aa: CTSTPSRDQTYEQYF; CDR3nt: TGCACCAGCACCCCAAGCAGGGACCAGACCTACGAGCAGTACTTC
v_gene: TRBV29-1; abundance: many; j_gene: TRBJ2-7; d_gene: .; CDR3aa: CSVLPVSGEQYF; CDR3nt: TGCAGCGTTCTCCCGGTCTCGGGGGAGCAGTACTTC
v_gene: TRBV27; abundance: few; j_gene: TRBJ2-7; d_gene: .; CDR3aa: CASSLGGRYEQYF; CDR3nt: TGTGCCAGCAGTTTGGGAGGAAGATACGAGCAGTACTTC
v_gene: TRBV4-1; abundance: many; j_gene: TRBJ2-6; d_gene: .; CDR3aa: CASSQDPRQGKTLGANVLTF; CDR3nt: TGCGCCAGCAGCCAAGACCCGAGGCAGGGGAAAACTCTGGGGGCCAACGTCCTGACTTTC
v_gene: TRBV10-2; abundance: few; j_gene: TRBJ2-7; d_gene: .; CDR3aa: CASSEFVATYEQYF; CDR3nt: TGCGCCAGCAGTGAGTTTGTAGCTACATACGAGCAGTACTTC
v_gene: TRBV3-1; abundance: few; j_gene: TRBJ1-1; d_gene: .; CDR3aa: CASSRQWNTEAFF; CDR3nt: TGTGCCAGCAGCCGACAGTGGAACACTGAAGCTTTCTTT
v_gene: TRBV5-1; abundance: few; j_gene: TRBJ2-7; d_gene: .; CDR3aa: CASSRDGAYEQYF; CDR3nt: TGCGCCAGCAGTAGGGACGGTGCCTACGAGCAGTACTTC
v_gene: TRBV20-1; abundance: .; j_gene: TRBJ1-6; d_gene: .; CDR3aa: CSASTALSGSPLHF; CDR3nt: TGCAGTGCTAGTACGGCTCTCTCGGGCTCACCCCTCCACTTT
v_gene: TRBV20-1; abundance: many; j_gene: TRBJ2-2; d_gene: .; CDR3aa: CSASDARTGELFF; CDR3nt: TGCAGTGCTAGTGACGCGAGGACGGGGGAGCTGTTTTTT
v_gene: TRBV10-2; abundance: few; j_gene: TRBJ1-5; d_gene: TRBD1; CDR3aa: CASSDRDRGIWNQPQHF; CDR3nt: TGCGCCAGCAGTGACCGGGACAGGGGTATTTGGAATCAGCCCCAGCATTTT
v_gene: TRBV7-9; abundance: .; j_gene: TRBJ2-7; d_gene: .; CDR3aa: CASSLPGLPHEQYF; CDR3nt: TGTGCCAGCAGCTTACCGGGACTTCCACACGAGCAGTACTTC
v_gene: TRBV20-1; abundance: many; j_gene: TRBJ2-1; d_gene: TRBD2; CDR3aa: CSAPSLSSGFTYNEQFF; CDR3nt: TGCAGTGCTCCCTCTTTATCTAGCGGGTTTACCTACAATGAGCAGTTCTTC
v_gene: TRBV3-1; abundance: once; j_gene: TRBJ2-1; d_gene: TRBD2; CDR3aa: CASSQDGGLAAEQFF; CDR3nt: TGTGCCAGCAGCCAAGATGGGGGACTAGCGGCGGAGCAGTTCTTC
v_gene: TRBV20-1; abundance: many; j_gene: TRBJ2-7; d_gene: TRBD1; CDR3aa: CSASDRVSYEQYF; CDR3nt: TGCAGTGCTTCGGACAGGGTATCCTACGAGCAGTACTTC
v_gene: TRBV12-3/TRBV12-4; abundance: .; j_gene: TRBJ1-5; d_gene: .; CDR3aa: CASTPGQRNLGNQPQHF; CDR3nt: TGTGCCAGCACACCAGGACAGAGGAATCTCGGCAATCAGCCCCAGCATTTT
v_gene: TRBV6-4; abundance: many; j_gene: TRBJ2-2; d_gene: .; CDR3aa: CASRPGQNTGELFF; CDR3nt: TGTGCCAGCAGACCGGGACAGAACACCGGGGAGCTGTTTTTT
v_gene: TRBV24-1; abundance: many; j_gene: TRBJ2-1; d_gene: TRBD2; CDR3aa: CATSDYATSGSDEQFF; CDR3nt: TGTGCCACCAGTGATTACGCGACTAGCGGGAGCGATGAGCAGTTCTTC
v_gene: TRBV10-2; abundance: few; j_gene: TRBJ1-5; d_gene: .; CDR3aa: CASSESLRGSNQPQHF; CDR3nt: TGCGCCAGCAGTGAGTCGCTAAGGGGCTCCAATCAGCCCCAGCATTTT
v_gene: TRBV7-6; abundance: many; j_gene: TRBJ1-1; d_gene: .; CDR3aa: CASSQPGNTEAFF; CDR3nt: TGTGCCAGCAGCCAACCAGGGAACACTGAAGCTTTCTTT
v_gene: TRBV10-2; abundance: .; j_gene: TRBJ2-1; d_gene: TRBD2; CDR3aa: CASSGRTRVYNEQFF; CDR3nt: TGCGCCAGCAGTGGTAGGACTAGGGTCTACAATGAGCAGTTCTTC
v_gene: TRBV11-2; abundance: .; j_gene: TRBJ2-1; d_gene: .; CDR3aa: CASSLNPGITYNEQFF; CDR3nt: TGTGCCAGCAGCTTAAATCCGGGAATTACCTACAATGAGCAGTTCTTC
v_gene: TRBV6-7; abundance: .; j_gene: TRBJ2-7; d_gene: .; CDR3aa: CASRAGGLSEQYF; CDR3nt: TGTGCCAGCAGGGCCGGGGGCTTATCGGAGCAGTACTTC
v_gene: TRBV1; abundance: .; j_gene: TRBJ1-4; d_gene: .; CDR3aa: CTSSHNVRQGGEKLFF; CDR3nt: TGCACCAGCAGCCATAACGTTCGACAGGGCGGCGAAAAACTGTTTTTT
v_gene: TRBV13; abundance: many; j_gene: TRBJ1-2; d_gene: TRBD1; CDR3aa: CASSRDSNYGYTF; CDR3nt: TGTGCCAGCAGCCGGGACAGTAATTATGGCTACACCTTC
v_gene: TRBV11-3; abundance: few; j_gene: TRBJ2-2; d_gene: .; CDR3aa: CASSLDLRGAYPPGELFF; CDR3nt: TGTGCCAGCAGCTTAGATCTGAGGGGGGCGTATCCCCCCGGGGAGCTGTTTTTT
v_gene: TRBV11-2; abundance: .; j_gene: TRBJ2-7; d_gene: .; CDR3aa: CASSLVAGYEQYF; CDR3nt: TGTGCCAGCAGCTTAGTGGCAGGGTACGAGCAGTACTTC
v_gene: TRBV13; abundance: few; j_gene: TRBJ1-4; d_gene: .; CDR3aa: CASSWKSPWDEKLFF; CDR3nt: TGTGCCAGCAGCTGGAAGTCCCCCTGGGATGAAAAACTGTTTTTT
v_gene: TRBV7-6; abundance: few; j_gene: TRBJ2-1; d_gene: TRBD1; CDR3aa: CASSLAIGQVLNEQFF; CDR3nt: TGTGCCAGCAGCTTAGCAATAGGACAGGTACTTAATGAGCAGTTCTTC
v_gene: TRBV9; abundance: few; j_gene: TRBJ2-1; d_gene: .; CDR3aa: CASTGGPGSYNEQFF; CDR3nt: TGTGCCAGCACCGGGGGGCCAGGTTCCTACAATGAGCAGTTCTTC
v_gene: TRBV29-1; abundance: few; j_gene: TRBJ1-1; d_gene: .; CDR3aa: CSAGQTNTEAFF; CDR3nt: TGCAGCGCCGGACAAACGAACACTGAAGCTTTCTTT
v_gene: TRBV6-6; abundance: many; j_gene: TRBJ1-5; d_gene: .; CDR3aa: CASSPYSGYNQPQHF; CDR3nt: TGTGCCAGCAGCCCATATTCAGGGTACAATCAGCCCCAGCATTTT
v_gene: TRBV6-2/TRBV6-3; abundance: .; j_gene: TRBJ2-5; d_gene: .; CDR3aa: CASSLAYQETQYF; CDR3nt: TGTGCCAGCAGCCTAGCGTACCAAGAGACCCAGTACTTC
v_gene: TRBV3-1; abundance: many; j_gene: TRBJ2-1; d_gene: TRBD2; CDR3aa: CASSPRLAEVTSEQFF; CDR3nt: TGTGCCAGCAGCCCCAGACTAGCGGAAGTGACAAGTGAGCAGTTCTTC
v_gene: TRBV20-1; abundance: many; j_gene: TRBJ2-7; d_gene: TRBD2; CDR3aa: CSASGLADVWEQYF; CDR3nt: TGCAGTGCTAGTGGGCTAGCGGACGTCTGGGAGCAGTACTTC
v_gene: TRBV5-6; abundance: .; j_gene: TRBJ2-3; d_gene: .; CDR3aa: CASSSTVPDTQYF; CDR3nt: TGTGCCAGCAGCTCAACAGTCCCAGATACGCAGTATTTT
v_gene: TRBV20-1; abundance: .; j_gene: TRBJ2-2; d_gene: .; CDR3aa: CSARETPTGELFF; CDR3nt: TGCAGTGCTCGAGAGACACCCACCGGGGAGCTGTTTTTT
v_gene: TRBV29-1; abundance: many; j_gene: TRBJ1-2; d_gene: .; CDR3aa: CSVLVSSYGYTF; CDR3nt: TGCAGCGTTCTAGTTTCTTCCTATGGCTACACCTTC
v_gene: TRBV9; abundance: once; j_gene: TRBJ2-1; d_gene: TRBD1; CDR3aa: CASSTPSGTGSNEQFF; CDR3nt: TGTGCCAGCAGCACCCCATCCGGGACAGGGTCCAATGAGCAGTTCTTC